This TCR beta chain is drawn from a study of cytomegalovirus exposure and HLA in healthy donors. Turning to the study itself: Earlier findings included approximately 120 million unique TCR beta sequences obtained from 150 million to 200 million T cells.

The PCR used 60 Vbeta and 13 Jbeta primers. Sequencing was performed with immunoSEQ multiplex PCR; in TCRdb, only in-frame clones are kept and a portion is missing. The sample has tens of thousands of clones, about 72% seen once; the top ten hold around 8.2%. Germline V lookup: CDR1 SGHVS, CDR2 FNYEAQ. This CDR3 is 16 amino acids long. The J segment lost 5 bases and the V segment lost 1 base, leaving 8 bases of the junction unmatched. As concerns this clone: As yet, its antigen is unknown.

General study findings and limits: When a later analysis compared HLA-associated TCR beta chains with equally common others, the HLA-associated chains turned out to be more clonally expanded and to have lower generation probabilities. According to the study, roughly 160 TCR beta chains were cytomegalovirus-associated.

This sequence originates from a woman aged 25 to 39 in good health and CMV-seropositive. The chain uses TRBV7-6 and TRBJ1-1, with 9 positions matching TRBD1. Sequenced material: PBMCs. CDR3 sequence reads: CASSLGGQGRDTEAFF. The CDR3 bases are TGTGCCAGCAGCTTAGGGGGACAGGGTAGAGATACTGAAGCTTTCTTT.